This TCR beta chain is drawn from a study of blood T cell repertoires in COVID-19. Assay used: immunoSEQ multiplex PCR; TCRdb lists only in-frame clones, some missing. The sample yields about 230,000 clones, roughly 76% seen once. The CDR3 runs 14 residues. The germline CDR1 and CDR2 sequences are SQVTM and ANQGSEA. V lost 3 bases and J lost 5; bases outside the gene matches: 8. This sequence was found in a woman of 80 years or more with COVID-19, enrolled during active disease. The chain has TRBV29-1 and TRBJ2-5; 8 nucleotides agree with TRBD1. Source material: peripheral blood. The CDR3 nucleotides are TGCAGCGTTGATATTGGACAGGGTCGGGAGACCCAGTACTTC. Protein sequence: CSVDIGQGRETQYF.